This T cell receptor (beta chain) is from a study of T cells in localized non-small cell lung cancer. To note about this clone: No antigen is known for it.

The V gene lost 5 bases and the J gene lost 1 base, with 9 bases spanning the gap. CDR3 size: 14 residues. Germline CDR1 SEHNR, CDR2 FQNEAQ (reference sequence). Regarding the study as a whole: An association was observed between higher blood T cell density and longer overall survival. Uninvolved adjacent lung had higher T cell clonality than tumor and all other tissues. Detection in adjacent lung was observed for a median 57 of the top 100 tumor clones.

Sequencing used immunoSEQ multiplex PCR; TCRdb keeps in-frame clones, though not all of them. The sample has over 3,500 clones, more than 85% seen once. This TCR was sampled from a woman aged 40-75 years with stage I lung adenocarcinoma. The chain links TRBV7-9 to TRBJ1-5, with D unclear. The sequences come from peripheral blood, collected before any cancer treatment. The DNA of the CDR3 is TGTGCCAGCAGCAAAGGACGGAGCAATCAGCCCCAGCATTTT. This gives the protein CASSKGRSNQPQHF.